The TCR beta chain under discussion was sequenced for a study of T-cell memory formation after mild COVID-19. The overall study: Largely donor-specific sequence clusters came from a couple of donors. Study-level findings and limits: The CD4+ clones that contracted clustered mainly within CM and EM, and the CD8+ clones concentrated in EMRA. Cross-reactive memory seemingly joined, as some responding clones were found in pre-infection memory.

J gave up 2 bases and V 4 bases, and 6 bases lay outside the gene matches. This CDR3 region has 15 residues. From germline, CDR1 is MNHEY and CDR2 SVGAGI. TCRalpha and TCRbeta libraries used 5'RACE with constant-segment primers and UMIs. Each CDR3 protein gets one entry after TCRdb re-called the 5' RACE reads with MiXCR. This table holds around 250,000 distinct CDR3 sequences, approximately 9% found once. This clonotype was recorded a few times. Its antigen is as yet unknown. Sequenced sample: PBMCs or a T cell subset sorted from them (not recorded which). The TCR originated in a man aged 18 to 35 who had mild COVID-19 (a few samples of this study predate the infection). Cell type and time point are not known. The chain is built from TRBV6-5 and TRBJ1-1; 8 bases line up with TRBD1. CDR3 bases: TGTGCCAGCAGTTTTCTAGGACAGGGCAACACTGAAGCTTTCTTT. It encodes CASSFLGQGNTEAFF.